This T cell receptor beta chain was captured by sequencing in a study of CD8+ T cells in alopecia areata. Whole-study context: Tofacitinib administration to treated patients was oral, at 5 to 10 mg twice daily.

This clone showed up just a few times. Trimming pared 5 bases from V and 11 bases from J, leaving 15 bases between. Germline assignment: CDR1 LNHDA and CDR2 SQIVND (reference sequence). CDR3 length equals 12 residues. RNA was extracted and reverse transcribed into cDNA as the sequencing template. The method was immunoSEQ multiplex PCR; TCRdb's version includes in-frame clones alone and lacks a portion of them. The sample has 170,000 or so clones, about 60% seen once. Documented treatment: oral pan-JAK inhibitor, 5-10 mg twice daily. PBMCs were stained for CD3, CD4 and CD8, and CD4+ and CD8+ T cells were sorted.

This sample comprised CD8+ T cells sorted from blood, obtained at week 24, from a patient treated with tofacitinib. This sequence was found in a human donor with alopecia areata. V gene TRBV19 combines with J gene TRBJ1-1; D not resolved. CDR3 protein: CASSDGGLLAFF. DNA for the CDR3: TGTGCCAGTAGTGACGGTGGGCTGTTGGCTTTCTTT.